Each of the 20 T cell receptor beta chains below was sequenced from the same sample in a study of breast tumors, draining lymph nodes, adjacent tissues. TCRdb ran MiXCR on the multiplex PCR reads and lists one entry per CDR3 protein. The sample shows about 230,000 distinct CDR3 sequences, about 32% of them seen only once. Samples came from axillary lymph nodes draining the breast cancer. Sequencing was performed on axillary lymph node tissue. These receptors originate from a female donor with breast cancer. Some clones in this sample may be carry-over from other donors' samples.

This clonotype is a singleton in its sample. A much bigger clone sits one base away, suggesting this may be a read error. In this CDR3 the conserved last residue, phenylalanine or tryptophan, is missing, so a read error is likely. The genes are TRBV7-3 and TRBJ2-3; tentatively, D is TRBD1 (6 bases). Germline V gene data show CDR1 as SGHTA and CDR2 as FQGTGA. The CDR3 runs to 14 residues. V lost 0 bases and J lost 4, with 8 bases in between. The CDR3 loop reads CASSLTGGSDTQYL. The CDR3 DNA sequence: TGTGCCAGCAGCTTAACAGGGGGTTCAGATACGCAGTATCTT.

This clonotype occurred a few times. The chain couples TRBV28 to TRBJ2-3; 8 bases map to TRBD2. This CDR3 has 14 amino acids. The germline gives CDR1 MDHEN, CDR2 SYDVKM. The V gene end was trimmed by 7 bases and the J gene end by 2 bases; junction bases not matched to a gene: 5. The DNA of the CDR3 is TGTGCCAGCAAATTACTAGCGGCCACAGATACGCAGTATTTT. Amino acid sequence: CASKLLAATDTQYF.

A remark on this clonotype: Likely a read error: the CDR3 ends without its conserved phenylalanine or tryptophan. It is unclear where the CDR3 begins or ends on the DNA, so no DNA is shown, and the CDR3 is as TCRdb lists it. V is TRBV9 and J is TRBJ2-3; the D call of TRBD2 is as the table states it, not checked on the DNA. The CDR3 spans 8 residues, counting both ends. Germline loops: CDR1 SGDLS, CDR2 YYNGEE. The CDR3 loop is CASAGSLA.

This chain uses TRBV20-1 with TRBJ1-5; D not resolved. Per the germline V gene, CDR1 is DFQATT and CDR2 is SNEGSKA (reference sequence). Trimming shortened V by 5 bases and J by 11 bases, and 13 bases separated the two germline ends. The CDR3 loop spans 11 amino acids. CDR3 residues: CSAVHGETQHF. CDR3 nucleotide sequence: TGCAGTGCTGTCCATGGAGAGACCCAGCATTTT.

V is TRBV6-5 and J is TRBJ2-1; 12 bases agree with TRBD2. V was pared by 6 bases and J by 5 bases, with 8 bases of the junction left unmatched. The CDR3 extends over 16 amino acids. Germline assignment: CDR1 MNHEY and CDR2 SVGAGI. DNA for the CDR3: TGTGCCAGCAGCCGTCTAGCGGGAGGGATCCACAATGAGCAGTTCTTC. This translates into CASSRLAGGIHNEQFF.

On this clonotype itself: Mismatch with germline at one junction end may stem from a read error. The V and J genes are TRBV7-8 and TRBJ1-2; D uncertain. The CDR3 is made up of 13 amino acids. Germline V gene sequence: CDR1 SGHVS, CDR2 FQNEAQ. CDR3 residues: CASSLTAANGYTF. The CDR3 DNA reads as TGCGCCAGCAGCTTAACGGCGGCTAATGGCTACACCTTC.

The CDR3 DNA reads as TGTGCCAGCAGCCCCCGGGACAGGGGGCTTATCAGCTATGGCTACACCTTC. Translation: CASSPRDRGLISYGYTF. The chain links TRBV6-1 to TRBJ1-2; 12 nucleotides line up with TRBD1. V lost 6 bases and J lost 4; bases outside the gene matches: 12. Germline CDR1 MNHNS, CDR2 SASEGT. The CDR3 has 17 amino acids.

V is TRBV19 and J is TRBJ2-3, with 9 bases aligning to TRBD2. The V segment lost 9 bases and the J segment 2 bases; nucleotides outside the gene matches: 3. Germline CDR1 LNHDA, CDR2 SQIVND (reference sequence). This CDR3 has 13 residues. Here the CDR3 reads CARLAGPTDTQYF. Here the CDR3 DNA reads TGTGCCAGGCTAGCGGGACCCACAGATACGCAGTATTTT.

In this sample, this clonotype turned up a few times. The chain employs TRBV27 and TRBJ1-3; possible D gene TRBD1, 6 bases. CDR1 MNHEY and CDR2 SMNVEV come from the germline V gene (reference sequence). V was shortened by 6 bases and J by 0 bases, with 18 bases between the two germline ends. There are 17 residues in the CDR3. CDR3 coding DNA: TGTGCCAGCAGGGCCGACAGGAGTTTTCTCTCTGGAAACACCATATATTTT. Its translation: CASRADRSFLSGNTIYF.

J is TRBJ2-1 and V is TRBV6-1, with D tentatively TRBD2 (6 bases). The CDR3 loop spans 10 amino acids. Germline CDR1 MNHNS, CDR2 SASEGT. Between the trimmed V and J ends, which lost 7 bases and 14 bases, there was a span of 12 bases. CDR3 sequence reads: CASIPGRKFF. The CDR3 DNA is TGTGCCAGCATTCCGGGGAGGAAGTTCTTC.

This clonotype appeared a few times. A clone one base away is much larger, so this may be a read error. The rearrangement joins TRBV5-4 to TRBJ2-5; D unresolved. The germline gives CDR1 SGHNT, CDR2 YYREEE (reference sequence). V lost 2 bases, J lost 4 bases, and 12 bases lay in between. The CDR3 runs 14 residues. The CDR3 region has the DNA TGTGCCAGCAGCTTCCGGGCTACCGGAGAGACCCAGTACTTC. Protein sequence: CASSFRATGETQYF.

This clonotype was seen a handful of times. The chain is built from TRBV18 and TRBJ2-3, with D uncertain. V shed 0 bases and J shed 2 bases, with 9 bases lying between them. This CDR3 is 15 amino acids long. CDR1 and CDR2 from the germline V gene are KGHSH and LQKENI. In DNA, the CDR3 is TGTGCCAGCTCACCACCGAGCCGGAACACAGATACGCAGTATTTT. Translation gives CASSPPSRNTDTQYF. Drawing the rest from reference TRBV18 and TRBJ2-3, the complete variable domain is NAGVMQNPRHLVRRRGQEARLRCSPMKGHSHVYWYRQLPEEGLKFMVYLQKENIIDESGMPKERFSAEFPKEGPSILRIQQVVRGDSAAYFCASSPPSRNTDTQYFGPGTRLTVL.

This clonotype was detected many times. The V call is TRBV6-5, the J call TRBJ2-7; TRBD1 matches 7 bases. V shed 0 bases, J shed 6 bases, and the junction held 11 bases outside the gene matches. The CDR3 has 16 residues. Per the germline V gene, CDR1 is MNHEY and CDR2 is SVGAGI. As DNA, the CDR3 is TGTGCCAGCAGTTACTCGTCCGAAGACAGGGTAATCGAGCAGTACTTC. It translates to CASSYSSEDRVIEQYF.

The chain carries TRBV7-9 and TRBJ2-2; 8 bases line up with TRBD1. Germline V gene sequence: CDR1 SEHNR, CDR2 FQNEAQ (reference sequence). The V gene end was trimmed by 4 bases and the J gene end by 1 base; junction bases not matched to a gene: 5. The CDR3 extends over 16 amino acids. This CDR3 reads CASSSPGTGNTGELFF. CDR3 sequence (DNA): TGTGCCAGCAGCTCACCCGGGACAGGGAACACCGGGGAGCTGTTTTTT.

This clonotype was recorded at least ten times. The V call is TRBV6-1, the J call TRBJ2-7, with a possible D match to TRBD1 (7 bases). CDR1 and CDR2 from the germline V gene are MNHNS and SASEGT. CDR3 size: 15 residues. Trimming took 4 bases from V and 3 from J, leaving 16 bases between them. The CDR3 is CASSVETGTFYEQYF. CDR3 DNA sequence: TGTGCCAGCAGTGTTGAGACAGGGACTTTCTACGAGCAGTACTTC.

V usage is TRBV10-3 and J usage is TRBJ2-6, with 7 bases lining up with TRBD1. With V trimmed by 11 bases and J by 0 bases, 16 bases remained unmatched. Germline assignment: CDR1 ENHRY and CDR2 SYGVKD. The CDR3 loop spans 18 amino acids. DNA of the CDR3: TGTGCCCCCTCAGTGAAGGGACAGTGTTACTCTGGGGCCAACGTCCTGACTTTC. Protein sequence: CAPSVKGQCYSGANVLTF.

This clonotype was counted at least ten times. This chain uses TRBV12-3 or TRBV12-4 with TRBJ2-1; TRBD2 might be the D (5 bases). The CDR3 has 13 amino acids. Trimming left V 5 bases short and J 11 bases short, with 16 bases between. The CDR3 protein is CASSPTGNLKQFF. The CDR3 DNA is TGTGCCAGCAGTCCAACCGGGAACCTAAAGCAGTTCTTC.

The rearrangement links TRBV12-3 or TRBV12-4 to TRBJ1-3; 9 bases agree with TRBD1. Unmatched junction bases numbered 8, after V lost 6 bases and J lost 2 bases. The CDR3 is 16 amino acids. Here the CDR3 DNA reads TGTGCCAGCAGCTCCGGGACAGGGTACGCTGGAAACACCATATATTTT. It translates to CASSSGTGYAGNTIYF.

This clonotype was seen just once. The rearrangement uses TRBV11-3 and TRBJ1-6, with no clear D. Germline assignment: CDR1 SGHNT and CDR2 YENEEA. The CDR3 consists of 11 residues. The ends were cut back, 5 bases at V and 11 bases at J, with 7 bases in the middle. The CDR3 nucleotides read TGTGCCAGCAGCCCTCGGACACCCCTCCACTTT. Protein: CASSPRTPLHF.

This clonotype was seen ten or more times. The chain links TRBV9 to TRBJ2-3; a possible D gene is TRBD2 (7 bases). Germline V gene lookup returns CDR1 SGDLS and CDR2 YYNGEE. V shed 2 bases and J shed 3 bases, with 16 bases lying between them. The CDR3 length is 16 residues. CDR3 DNA: TGTGCCAGCAGCGTGTGGGCGGGAGACAGGACAGATACGCAGTATTTT. Translating it yields CASSVWAGDRTDTQYF.